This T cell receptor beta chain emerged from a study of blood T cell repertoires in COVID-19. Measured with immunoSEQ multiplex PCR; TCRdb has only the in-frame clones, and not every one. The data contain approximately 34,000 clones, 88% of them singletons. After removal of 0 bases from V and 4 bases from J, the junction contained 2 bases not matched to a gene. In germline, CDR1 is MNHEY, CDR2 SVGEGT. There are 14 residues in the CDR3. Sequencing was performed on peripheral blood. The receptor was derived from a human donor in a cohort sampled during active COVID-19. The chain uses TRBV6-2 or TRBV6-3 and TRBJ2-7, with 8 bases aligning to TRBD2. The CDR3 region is CASSYSGTSYEQYF. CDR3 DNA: TGTGCCAGCAGTTACTCGGGGACTAGTTACGAGCAGTACTTC.